Listed below are T cell receptor beta chains from one sample, sequenced in a study of T cell responses to AZD1222 COVID-19 vaccine. TCRdb's copy holds only in-frame clones and misses some; the assay was immunoSEQ multiplex PCR. The sample contains tens of thousands of clones, approximately 91% of which appear only once. This material consisted of peripheral blood, taken on day 0 of AZD1222 vaccination. The receptor set was obtained from an adult in good health. The CDR3 runs from the conserved cysteine through the conserved F or W. D genes are given only for firm matches. Clone size is given for some rows only: seen once, a few or many times, or a class if the clone is expanded.

j_call,d_call,v_call,clone_size,cdr3_nt,cdr3_aa
TRBJ2-6,TRBD1,TRBV3-1/TRBV3-2,NA,TGTGCCAGCAGCCAAACAGGGGCTGGGGCCAACGTCCTGACTTTC,CASSQTGAGANVLTF
TRBJ1-3,NA,TRBV2,NA,TGTGCCAGCAGTGAGGGAACAGGGAAAGGAAACACCATATATTTT,CASSEGTGKGNTIYF
TRBJ2-4,NA,TRBV7-2,NA,TGTGCCAGCAGCCCACAGAACATTCAGTACTTC,CASSPQNIQYF
TRBJ2-1,TRBD2,TRBV18,NA,TGTGCCAGCTCACCCTTGACTAGCGGGGGGGCCAATGAGCAGTTCTTC,CASSPLTSGGANEQFF
TRBJ1-5,NA,TRBV19,NA,TGTGCCAGTAGTCCCGAACACTATACTGACAGGAGCAATCAGCCCCAGCATTTT,CASSPEHYTDRSNQPQHF
TRBJ2-7,TRBD1,TRBV5-5,NA,TGTGCCAGCAGCCTCGACGGGACAGGGGACTACGAGCAGTACTTC,CASSLDGTGDYEQYF
TRBJ2-7,NA,TRBV14,NA,TGTGCCAGCAGCCCCGATCACTACGAGCAGTACTTC,CASSPDHYEQYF
TRBJ1-3,NA,TRBV30,NA,TGTGCCTGGAGTGTACGGGCTTGGGGTACTGGAAACACCATATATTTT,CAWSVRAWGTGNTIYF
TRBJ2-5,NA,TRBV6-5,NA,TGTGCCAGCAGCCCGGGTGACCGGGGTGGAGAGACCCAGTACTTC,CASSPGDRGGETQYF
TRBJ2-5,NA,TRBV18,NA,TGTGCCAGCTCACCACCGGAAGAGACCCAGTACTTC,CASSPPEETQYF
TRBJ2-1,TRBD2,TRBV27,NA,TGTGCCAGCATCAGGACTAGCGGGAGCGCTTATTCCTACAATGAGCAGTTCTTC,CASIRTSGSAYSYNEQFF
TRBJ2-7,NA,TRBV7-2,NA,TGTGCCAGCAGCTTAGGGGCGGGTCCCTACGAGCAGTACTTC,CASSLGAGPYEQYF
TRBJ2-7,TRBD1,TRBV3-1/TRBV3-2,NA,TGTGCCAGCAGCCAAGTGGACAGGGGGCACGAGCAGTACTTC,CASSQVDRGHEQYF
TRBJ2-5,NA,TRBV10-3,NA,TGTGCCATCAGTGACTCGACAGTTCTTTCGGCCAAACGAAAGGAGACCCAGTACTTC,CAISDSTVLSAKRKETQYF
TRBJ2-2,NA,TRBV6-5,NA,TGTGCCAGCAGTTACTCTGGCCAGGGATTAGCCGGGGAGCTGTTTTTT,CASSYSGQGLAGELFF
TRBJ2-1,TRBD2,TRBV5-1,NA,TGCGCCAGCAGCTTGGTGGGGACTAGCATCCTAAATGAGCAGTTCTTC,CASSLVGTSILNEQFF
TRBJ2-5,NA,TRBV21-1,NA,TGTGCCAGCAGCAAAGGCGGCCCAGGGGAAGAGACCCAGTACTTC,CASSKGGPGEETQYF
TRBJ2-5,TRBD2,TRBV13,NA,TGTGCCAGCAGCTGGACTAGCCAAGAGACCCAGTACTTC,CASSWTSQETQYF
TRBJ2-3,NA,TRBV19,NA,TGTGCCAGTAGTACTGGGGGCACAGATACGCAGTATTTT,CASSTGGTDTQYF
TRBJ2-1,TRBD2,TRBV9,NA,TGTGCCAGCAGCGTAGGTAGTAGCGGGGTGAGGAAGCAGTTCTTC,CASSVGSSGVRKQFF
TRBJ2-7,TRBD1,TRBV10-3,NA,TGTGCCATCAGTGAAAGTGGCCGGGACAGGGATTGCGAGCAGTACTTC,CAISESGRDRDCEQYF
TRBJ1-1,TRBD1,TRBV9,NA,TGTGCCAGCAGCGGGGGACAGCAGAACACTGAAGCTTTCTTT,CASSGGQQNTEAFF
TRBJ2-6,NA,TRBV3-1/TRBV3-2,NA,TGTGCCAGCAGCCAAGCTGCAGGCTCTGGGGCCAACGTCCTGACTTTC,CASSQAAGSGANVLTF
TRBJ2-4,NA,TRBV27,once,TGTGCCAGCAGTCAGTCCGCCGGGGCCAAAAACATTCAGTACTTC,CASSQSAGAKNIQYF
TRBJ1-3,NA,TRBV2,NA,TGTGCCAGCACCCAAGAAAGGGTGCTGCCTGGAAACACCATATATTTT,CASTQERVLPGNTIYF
TRBJ2-7,TRBD1,TRBV24-1,NA,TGTGCCACCAGTGCAGGACAGGTAGGACAATACGAGCAGTACTTC,CATSAGQVGQYEQYF
TRBJ1-1,NA,TRBV28,NA,TGTGCCAGCAGTTTATTTAAGTCAGATCGGGCTTTCTTT,CASSLFKSDRAFF
TRBJ1-2,NA,TRBV5-4,NA,TGTGCCAGCAGCGACGACAGGTCTTATGGCTACACCTTC,CASSDDRSYGYTF
TRBJ1-1,TRBD1,TRBV19,NA,TGTGCCAGTATCGGACAGGGTAGCGCTGAAGCTTTCTTT,CASIGQGSAEAFF
TRBJ1-1,NA,TRBV4-2,NA,TGTGCCAGCAGCCAAGTCAAGGGGCAGGGCCACACTGAAGCTTTCTTT,CASSQVKGQGHTEAFF
TRBJ2-1,TRBD2,TRBV24-1,once,TGTGCCACCCGGAGCCCGGGACTAGCGACCAAGAAGGAGCAGTTCTTC,CATRSPGLATKKEQFF
TRBJ1-2,NA,TRBV14,NA,TGTGCCAGCAGCCAGGCGTTATCGGACTATGGCTACACCTTC,CASSQALSDYGYTF
TRBJ1-2,NA,TRBV19,NA,TGTGCCAGTAGGACCGCGGGGACCTATGGCTACACCTTC,CASRTAGTYGYTF
TRBJ1-2,NA,TRBV10-3,NA,TGTGCCATCAGTGAGGAGCAAAACTATGGCTACACCTTC,CAISEEQNYGYTF
TRBJ1-5,NA,TRBV4-3,NA,TGCGCCAGCAGCCAAGAAACAGGTCAGCCCCAGCATTTT,CASSQETGQPQHF
TRBJ1-6,NA,TRBV19,NA,TGTGCCAGTAGTATCGGGGACCATAATTCACCCCTCCACTTT,CASSIGDHNSPLHF
TRBJ1-2,NA,TRBV19,NA,TGTGCCAGTAGTATAGGGGGAGGGCGCTATGGCTACACCTTC,CASSIGGGRYGYTF
TRBJ1-2,NA,TRBV5-8,NA,TGTGCCAGCAGCTCACAAAGACGGACTCTCCTTTATGGCTACACCTTC,CASSSQRRTLLYGYTF
TRBJ2-1,NA,TRBV7-2,NA,TGTGCCAGCAGCTTAAATGGACAAGGGGGGTACAATGAGCAGTTCTTC,CASSLNGQGGYNEQFF
TRBJ1-2,NA,TRBV3-1/TRBV3-2,NA,TGTGCCAGCAGCCAAGAGGGGGTCCCTAACTATGGCTACACCTTC,CASSQEGVPNYGYTF
TRBJ2-1,NA,TRBV19,NA,TGTGCCAGTAGTATTTTTAGCGGAGAGTACAATGAGCAGTTCTTC,CASSIFSGEYNEQFF
TRBJ1-2,NA,TRBV2,NA,TGTGCCAGCAGTGACGACATAATCTCTGGCTACACCTTC,CASSDDIISGYTF
TRBJ2-1,TRBD2,TRBV7-2,NA,TGTGCCAGCAGCCCCCGGACTAGCGGGAGAGTTCTTGAGCAGTTCTTC,CASSPRTSGRVLEQFF
TRBJ2-1,NA,TRBV15,NA,TGTGCCACCAGCAGAGCAGGGGGGGCTTCCTACAATGAGCAGTTCTTC,CATSRAGGASYNEQFF